These T cell receptor beta chains were read from a single sample in a study of vaccination effects on CD4 cells after COVID-19. These TCRs are of unknown antigen specificity. Method: immunoSEQ multiplex PCR; TCRdb's copy keeps in-frame clones and lacks some. Counted here are about 31,000 clones, around 86% occurring once; the ten biggest clones make up approximately 6.1%. The sequencing used CD4+ T cells from PBMCs cultured with SARS-CoV-2 spike peptides, collected after COVID-19 vaccination. The receptor set was obtained from a human donor who received a COVID-19 vaccine. Some clones in this sample may be carry-over from other donors' samples. Both conserved end residues are part of each CDR3. The order of the fields is V gene, J gene, clone size, D gene, CDR3 protein, CDR3 DNA. A D gene is named only where the DNA matches it firmly. Clone size appears in some rows only: once, few, many, or a class for an expanded clone.

TRBV4-2,TRBJ1-3,NA,NA,CASSQVNTVSGNTIYF,TGTGCCAGCAGCCAAGTAAATACGGTCTCTGGAAACACCATATATTTT
TRBV27,TRBJ1-6,NA,NA,CASSLSPGGGSNSPLHF,TGTGCCAGCAGTTTATCTCCAGGAGGCGGTAGTAATTCACCCCTCCACTTT
TRBV28,TRBJ2-1,once,TRBD2,CASSLVAGGYYNEQFF,TGTGCCAGCAGTTTAGTAGCGGGGGGATACTACAATGAGCAGTTCTTC
TRBV5-6,TRBJ2-5,NA,TRBD2,CASSHLAGGPETQYF,TGTGCCAGCAGCCACCTAGCGGGGGGGCCGGAGACCCAGTACTTC
TRBV28,TRBJ1-6,NA,NA,CASRPPSRVSPLHF,TGTGCCAGCCGCCCACCTTCCAGGGTTTCACCCCTCCACTTT
TRBV9,TRBJ1-4,once,NA,CASSVGPGRGTNEKLFF,TGTGCCAGCAGCGTAGGTCCGGGTAGGGGGACTAATGAAAAACTGTTTTTT
TRBV5-1,TRBJ2-5,NA,NA,CASRGESGETQYF,TGCGCCAGCAGAGGGGAATCTGGGGAGACCCAGTACTTC
TRBV27,TRBJ2-4,NA,NA,CASSLLGLAKNIQYF,TGTGCCAGCAGTTTATTGGGATTGGCCAAAAACATTCAGTACTTC
TRBV4-1,TRBJ2-5,NA,TRBD2,CASSQKPPGAGGGLETQYF,TGCGCCAGCAGCCAAAAACCCCCCGGGGCGGGGGGAGGTCTGGAGACCCAGTACTTC
TRBV20-1,TRBJ1-6,NA,NA,CWGSSPLHF,TGCTGGGGTAGTTCACCCCTCCACTTT
TRBV5-4,TRBJ2-5,NA,NA,CASSPRGTTGETQYF,TGTGCCAGCAGCCCGAGGGGGACAACTGGGGAGACCCAGTACTTC
TRBV24-1,TRBJ2-3,NA,TRBD2,CATSDPIRLAGADTQYF,TGTGCCACCAGTGATCCCATTAGACTAGCGGGGGCGGATACGCAGTATTTT
TRBV7-2,TRBJ1-4,NA,NA,CASSLLGTATNEKLFF,TGTGCCAGCAGCTTATTAGGTACAGCAACTAATGAAAAACTGTTTTTT
TRBV6-2/TRBV6-3,TRBJ1-4,few,NA,CASSYVPTRPRDEKLFF,TGTGCCAGCAGTTACGTCCCGACCCGGCCGAGAGATGAAAAACTGTTTTTT
TRBV19,TRBJ1-5,NA,NA,CASSIEGGYNQPQHF,TGTGCCAGTAGTATCGAGGGGGGGTACAATCAGCCCCAGCATTTT
TRBV7-3,TRBJ2-1,few,TRBD2,CASSSGRASNEQFF,TGTGCCAGCAGCTCAGGGAGGGCAAGCAATGAGCAGTTCTTC
TRBV12-3/TRBV12-4,TRBJ1-2,NA,NA,CASTSGTWDGYTF,TGTGCCAGCACCTCCGGGACATGGGACGGCTACACCTTC
TRBV7-3,TRBJ1-1,few,TRBD1,CASSLQGGNTEAFF,TGTGCCAGCAGCCTACAGGGGGGGAACACTGAAGCTTTCTTT
TRBV2,TRBJ2-5,medium-sized,NA,CASSEERDETQYF,TGTGCCAGCAGTGAAGAAAGGGACGAGACCCAGTACTTC
TRBV2,TRBJ2-3,NA,TRBD2,CASGGTSTSTDTQYF,TGTGCCAGCGGGGGGACTAGCACCAGCACAGATACGCAGTATTTT
TRBV9,TRBJ1-5,NA,NA,CASSPGQNQPQHF,TGTGCCAGCAGCCCCGGACAGAATCAGCCCCAGCATTTT
TRBV19,TRBJ2-3,NA,TRBD1,CASSTTGRSTDTQYF,TGTGCCAGTAGCACGACAGGGCGCAGCACAGATACGCAGTATTTT
TRBV10-2,TRBJ2-2,NA,TRBD1,CASRRDRGTGELFF,TGCGCCAGCAGGAGGGACAGGGGGACCGGGGAGCTGTTTTTT
TRBV5-6,TRBJ1-5,few,NA,CASSLGGASRTPQHF,TGTGCCAGCAGCTTGGGAGGGGCCTCGCGGACGCCCCAGCATTTT
TRBV12-3/TRBV12-4,TRBJ2-1,once,TRBD2,CASRAGTNAEQFF,TGTGCCAGCAGGGCCGGGACTAATGCTGAGCAGTTCTTC
TRBV12-5,TRBJ1-2,NA,NA,CASGLVLPTRRYGYTF,TGTGCTAGTGGTTTGGTACTCCCAACGAGACGCTATGGCTACACCTTC
TRBV11-1,TRBJ1-1,once,NA,CASSRFTYTEAFF,TGTGCCAGCAGCCGTTTCACGTACACTGAAGCTTTCTTT
TRBV7-2,TRBJ2-4,NA,NA,CASSLQGLGNIQYF,TGTGCCAGCAGCTTACAAGGGTTGGGAAACATTCAGTACTTC
TRBV7-9,TRBJ2-3,once,TRBD1,CASSFSGTGISDTQYF,TGTGCCAGCAGCTTCAGCGGGACAGGGATTTCAGATACGCAGTATTTT
TRBV25-1,TRBJ1-5,NA,NA,CASDGNQPQHF,TGTGCCAGCGATGGTAACCAGCCCCAGCATTTT
TRBV21-1,TRBJ1-5,NA,NA,CASSKPRQVNSNQPQHF,TGTGCCAGCAGCAAACCGCGACAGGTCAATAGCAATCAGCCCCAGCATTTT
TRBV5-1,TRBJ2-3,NA,NA,CASATSTDTQYF,TGCGCCAGCGCGACAAGCACAGATACGCAGTATTTT
TRBV2,TRBJ1-6,NA,TRBD1,CASRPWGTGQSPLHF,TGTGCCAGCAGGCCTTGGGGGACAGGGCAATCACCCCTCCACTTT
TRBV19,TRBJ2-6,NA,NA,CASSIVWENSGANVLTF,TGTGCCAGTAGTATAGTATGGGAGAACTCTGGGGCCAACGTCCTGACTTTC
TRBV9,TRBJ1-1,NA,NA,CASSVGLDPGEAFF,TGTGCCAGCAGCGTAGGCCTGGACCCAGGGGAAGCTTTCTTT
TRBV5-6,TRBJ2-5,NA,NA,CASSFGVLETQYF,TGTGCCAGCAGCTTCGGCGTTCTAGAGACCCAGTACTTC
TRBV28,TRBJ1-4,NA,TRBD1,CASSIPQGNEKLFF,TGTGCCAGCAGTATCCCACAGGGGAATGAAAAACTGTTTTTT
TRBV27,TRBJ2-3,NA,TRBD1,CASSRQGQTDTQYF,TGTGCCAGCAGCCGACAGGGACAGACAGATACGCAGTATTTT
TRBV10-3,TRBJ1-1,few,TRBD1,CASRQGLNTEAFF,TGTGCCTCGCGACAGGGATTGAACACTGAAGCTTTCTTT
TRBV6-5,TRBJ1-6,few,NA,CATGLALYNSPLHF,TGTGCCACCGGACTTGCCCTTTATAATTCACCCCTCCACTTT
TRBV10-3,TRBJ1-6,NA,TRBD1,CAISDGFGTGGLKNNSPLHF,TGTGCCATCAGTGATGGATTTGGGACAGGGGGCCTAAAAAATAATTCACCCCTCCACTTT
TRBV4-1,TRBJ1-4,NA,TRBD1,CASSPVGRGRTNEKLFF,TGCGCCAGCAGCCCGGTGGGCAGGGGGCGAACTAATGAAAAACTGTTTTTT
TRBV30,TRBJ1-2,NA,NA,CAWSRQAGNYGYTF,TGTGCCTGGAGTCGACAGGCTGGGAACTATGGCTACACCTTC
TRBV10-3,TRBJ1-4,NA,NA,CAISESGNDEKLFF,TGTGCCATCAGTGAGTCAGGGAATGATGAAAAACTGTTTTTT
TRBV21-1,TRBJ2-5,once,NA,CASSKATGTRRETQYF,TGTGCCAGCAGCAAGGCCACCGGGACTAGACGGGAGACCCAGTACTTC
TRBV4-1,TRBJ2-1,medium-sized,NA,CASSSQNPYNEQFF,TGCGCCAGCAGCTCGCAGAACCCCTACAATGAGCAGTTCTTC
TRBV7-9,TRBJ1-6,NA,NA,CASSLVADNSPLHF,TGTGCCAGCAGCTTAGTCGCTGATAATTCACCCCTCCACTTT
TRBV27,TRBJ1-5,few,TRBD1,CASRPRTGGGQPQHF,TGTGCCAGCAGGCCACGGACAGGGGGCGGTCAGCCCCAGCATTTT
TRBV2,TRBJ1-6,NA,TRBD1,CASNSGQGIPLHF,TGTGCCAGCAACTCCGGACAGGGTATACCCCTCCACTTT
TRBV2,TRBJ2-5,NA,NA,CASSGQGALQETQYF,TGTGCCAGCAGTGGCCAAGGGGCACTACAAGAGACCCAGTACTTC
TRBV11-1,TRBJ2-5,NA,NA,CASSLNQETQYF,TGTGCCAGCAGCTTAAACCAAGAGACCCAGTACTTC
TRBV7-3,TRBJ1-3,NA,TRBD1,CASSLRTGGNNSFSGNTIYF,TGTGCCAGCAGCCTGCGGACAGGGGGAAATAATAGTTTCTCTGGAAACACCATATATTTT
TRBV10-2,TRBJ1-1,NA,NA,CARARQEVTEAFF,TGCGCCAGGGCTCGTCAGGAGGTCACTGAAGCTTTCTTT